This T cell receptor beta chain was captured in a study of siplizumab effects on memory and regulatory T cells. Study conclusions and caveats: Left unconfirmed was the suppressive function of proliferating Tregs from siplizumab cultures. The study found naive T cells seemingly more diverse than memory cells and seemingly major alloresponse contributors.

With regard to this clone: The antigen is undetermined.

Per-sample assaying covered 80,000 to 100,000 TCR templates. Method: immunoSEQ multiplex PCR; TCRdb's copy keeps in-frame clones and lacks some. Here the sample spans about 46,000 clones, about 94% being singletons. This CDR3 has 17 amino acids. Trimming took 2 bases from V and 6 from J; bases not matched to a gene: 15. The specimen sequenced was CD8+ T cells sorted from blood. This clonotype originated in a human donor in good health. The rearrangement uses TRBV23-1 and TRBJ2-7; 8 bases line up with TRBD1. TRBV23-1 is given ORF status, its function remaining uncertain. In DNA, the CDR3 is TGCGCCAGCAGTCAACCCGATCGTGGACAGGGATGGTGCGAGCAGTACTTC. Its protein product is CASSQPDRGQGWCEQYF.